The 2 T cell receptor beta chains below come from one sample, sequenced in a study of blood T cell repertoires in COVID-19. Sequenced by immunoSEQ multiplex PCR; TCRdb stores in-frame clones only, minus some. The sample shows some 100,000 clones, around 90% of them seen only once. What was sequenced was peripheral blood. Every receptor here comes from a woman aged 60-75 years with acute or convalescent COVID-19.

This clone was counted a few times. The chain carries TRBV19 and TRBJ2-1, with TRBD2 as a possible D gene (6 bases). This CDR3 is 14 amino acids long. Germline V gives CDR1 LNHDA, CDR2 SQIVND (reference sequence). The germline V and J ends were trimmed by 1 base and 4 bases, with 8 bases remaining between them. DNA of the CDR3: TGTGCCAGTAGTATAGGGGGGGTGTACAATGAGCAGTTCTTC. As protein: CASSIGGVYNEQFF.

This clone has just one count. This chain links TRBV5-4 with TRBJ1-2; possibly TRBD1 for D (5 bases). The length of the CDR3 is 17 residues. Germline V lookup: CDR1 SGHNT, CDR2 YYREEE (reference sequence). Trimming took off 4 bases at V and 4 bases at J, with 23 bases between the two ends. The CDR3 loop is CASSVMLGAQTSYGYTF. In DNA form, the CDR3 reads TGTGCCAGCAGCGTAATGTTAGGGGCCCAGACTTCCTATGGCTACACCTTC.